This TCR beta chain was documented in a study of blood T cell repertoires in COVID-19. Study information: Acute and convalescent COVID-19 specimens originated in the United States, Italy and Spain.

The method was immunoSEQ multiplex PCR; TCRdb's version includes in-frame clones alone and lacks a portion of them. The data hold roughly 400,000 clones, with 89% observed a single time. The V end lost 5 bases, the J end lost 10 bases, and 26 bases lay between the germline ends. Germline V lookup: CDR1 SGHAT, CDR2 FQNNGV. The CDR3 is made up of 16 amino acids. Participant-reported clinical history was the basis for cohort assignment. Donors in Cohort 3 who had recovered were those with two negative PCRs, healthcare professional clearance, or resolution of their symptoms. Sample: PBMCs or T cells enriched from blood (not recorded which). This receptor was identified in a woman aged 25 to 39 who had recovered from COVID-19. V gene TRBV11-2 combines with J gene TRBJ2-5, with D possibly matching TRBD1 (6 bases). This CDR3 reads CASSPPLFSYQGGQYF. The CDR3 region has the DNA TGTGCCAGCAGCCCGCCCCTCTTTAGCTACCAAGGGGGCCAGTACTTC.